This TCR beta chain was identified in a study of shared clonotypes between healthy human individuals. In its sample, this clone was seen once. Its antigen is currently unknown. Using immunoSEQ multiplex PCR, the repertoire was profiled, and TCRdb retains in-frame clones only, with some absent. Of roughly 2,300,000 clones listed, less than 95% were seen once; the top ten hold around 0.4%. The ends lost 3 bases at V and 4 bases at J; junction bases unmatched: 9. This CDR3 is 16 amino acids long. Germline V gene data show CDR1 as KGHSH and CDR2 as LQKENI. General study results and limits: The authors sampled blood alone, and tissue repertoires likely differ. The genetic and exposure-history diversity represented was limited by few donors. An expected dependence of interdonor clonotype sharing on sequencing depth was noted. Compared with memory subsets, naive subsets generally had larger estimated richness.

The rearrangement uses TRBV18 and TRBJ1-2, with 9 bases aligning to TRBD1. This receptor was taken from a man younger than 30 in good health. Some clones in this sample may be carry-over from other donors' samples. The sample was naive CD4+ T cells from PBMCs. Subset denoted: CD45RA+ positively selected. The DNA for the CDR3 is TGTGCCAGCTCACCCCGCGGACAGGGGCGCTCCTATGGCTACACCTTC. Residues: CASSPRGQGRSYGYTF.